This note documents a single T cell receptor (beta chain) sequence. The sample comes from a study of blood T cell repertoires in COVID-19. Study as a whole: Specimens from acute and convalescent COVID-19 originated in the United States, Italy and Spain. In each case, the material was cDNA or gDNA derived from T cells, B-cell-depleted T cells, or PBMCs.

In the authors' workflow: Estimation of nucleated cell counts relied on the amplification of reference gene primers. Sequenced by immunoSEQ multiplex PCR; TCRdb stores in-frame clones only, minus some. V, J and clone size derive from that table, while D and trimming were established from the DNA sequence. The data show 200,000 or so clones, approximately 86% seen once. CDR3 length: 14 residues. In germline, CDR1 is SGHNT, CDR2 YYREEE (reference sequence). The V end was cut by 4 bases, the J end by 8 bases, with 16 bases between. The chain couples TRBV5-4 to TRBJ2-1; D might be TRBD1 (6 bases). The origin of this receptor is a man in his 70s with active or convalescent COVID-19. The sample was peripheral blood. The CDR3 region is CASSIGNRVHEQFF. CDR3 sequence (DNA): TGTGCCAGCAGCATTGGAAACAGGGTCCATGAGCAGTTCTTC.